This T cell receptor (beta chain) was documented in a study of T-cell reconstitution after alpha-beta-depleted transplantation in children. Notes on the study in general: T cells produced anew were the main source of T-cell counts and diversity one year after transplant. The origin of alpha-beta T cells about two months after transplant was reportedly several hundred expanded graft clones.

In regard to this clonotype: Its antigen is unidentified.

A library of TCRbeta sequences, prepared with unique molecular identifiers, was generated. TCRdb ran MiXCR on the PCR reads and lists one entry per CDR3 protein. The data show around 450,000 distinct CDR3 sequences, roughly 17% seen once. The V and J ends lost 6 bases and 7 bases respectively, with 9 bases between them. Germline lookup yields CDR1 MNHEY and CDR2 SVGAGI. This CDR3 has 12 residues. The V call is TRBV6-5, the J call TRBJ2-2; TRBD1 might be the D (5 bases). This receptor was taken from a boy in the first two years of life who had a stem cell transplant for Wiskott-Aldrich syndrome, so the T cells may come from the graft donor. Sequenced here: PBMCs, mostly from graft donor cells, sampled 360 days after TCRalphabeta/CD19-depleted stem cell transplant. As DNA, the CDR3 is TGTGCCAGCAGCTACAGGAGCGGGGAGCTGTTTTTT. Residues: CASSYRSGELFF.